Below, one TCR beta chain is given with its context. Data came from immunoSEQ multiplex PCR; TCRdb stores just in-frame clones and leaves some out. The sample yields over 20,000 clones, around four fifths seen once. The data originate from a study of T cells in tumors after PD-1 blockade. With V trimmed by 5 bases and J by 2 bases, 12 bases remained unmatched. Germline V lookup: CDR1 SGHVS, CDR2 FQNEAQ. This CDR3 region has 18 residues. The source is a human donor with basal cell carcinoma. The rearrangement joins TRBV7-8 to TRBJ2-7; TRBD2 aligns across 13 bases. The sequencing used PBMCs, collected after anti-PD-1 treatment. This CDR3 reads CASSRTSGGAQGPYEQYF. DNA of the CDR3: TGTGCCAGCAGCCGGACTAGCGGGGGAGCGCAGGGGCCCTACGAGCAGTACTTC.